This T cell receptor beta chain emerged from a study of T cells in Graves' hyperthyroidism and ophthalmopathy (dated by TCRdb to between 2019 and 2020). Describing the broader study: Peripheral blood samples were taken at initial diagnosis, before any treatment was given. The 95 to 100 discovery patients were randomly divided into training and test sets at a 7:3 ratio. TCR Vbeta CDR3 sequencing of approximately 140 peripheral blood samples (under 45 ophthalmopathy, 75 to 80 hyperthyroidism and approximately 17 progressor patients) is reported in the paper. Prospective prediction of ophthalmopathy was tested in an independent validation cohort consisting of 18 to 20 hyperthyroidism patients and more than 15 patients who later progressed to ophthalmopathy. Thyroid tissue and blood T-cell repertoires from several Graves' hyperthyroidism patients were also compared in the study. TCR V-J signatures able to tell the groups apart were searched for in a discovery cohort of 90 to 100 patients, of whom fewer than 45 had Graves' ophthalmopathy and more than 55 had stable Graves' hyperthyroidism. After sampling, hyperthyroidism patients received methimazole starting at 30 mg daily, and ophthalmopathy patients received high-dose intravenous methylprednisolone. Overall results and qualifications from the work: During validation, the model predicted progression to ophthalmopathy a median of approximately six months ahead of onset, with around 65% sensitivity and about 72% specificity. A 13 V-J signature model separated ophthalmopathy from stable hyperthyroidism, with about 88% sensitivity and 81% to 82% specificity in cross-validation and 80%/75% in testing. Blood samples also contained most of the expanded thyroid clonotypes (frequency above 0.001), which suggests that blood repertoires may reflect thyroid immune responses. Sample size was not statistically predetermined, and blinding of investigators to group allocation was not performed.

The TCR beta CDR3 regions were amplified from the RNA transcripts. The TCR CDR3 was subjected to a first round of RT-PCR using the HTBI primer set and the Qiagen OneStep RT-PCR kit. Libraries were constructed in a second round of multiplex PCR, after which size selection and purification were performed. Libraries were sequenced paired-end with 100 bp reads on an Illumina HiSeq2000. The original pipeline was this. SOAPnuke was used to process the raw data, throwing out any read that contained adapters or uncalled bases, had a mean Phred below 15, or lacked an exact constant-primer or identifier match. High-quality paired reads were merged with COPE v1.2.5, and unique nucleotide sequences were defined as clonotypes. Clonotypes were aligned to IMGT TRBV, TRBD and TRBJ reference segments using MiTCR v1.1. The analysis was restricted to V-J combinations with a frequency above 0.0001, which together covered 99.2% of the repertoires. A TCS score was defined as the ratio of F50 (clonal expansion) to E x V (chaos), with BLOSUM62-based TCRdist applied between CDR3 peptides within each V-J. Welch's t-statistics and random forest reduced just over 500 V-J features to roughly 13, which were used in a naive Bayes classifier (R e1071). TCRdb reanalyzed the raw reads on its own, using fastp at Q25 for trimming and MiXCR for clone calling, and kept in-frame beta chains. One record per CDR3 amino acid sequence lists the most common genes and DNA. TCRdb's processing, not the study's, gives the V and J calls here. Here the sample has roughly 99,000 distinct CDR3 sequences; approximately 15% occur a single time. Clones ranked in the top ten supply about 44% of the sample.

The germline V and J ends show losses of 4 bases and 3 bases respectively, and no gene match explains 2 bases of the junction. According to the germline V gene, CDR1 reads SGHTA and CDR2 reads FQGTGA. The CDR3, cysteine through phenylalanine, is 13 amino acids long. The retained sequence is limited to the CDR3, 39 bases, with the frame set at the first base. Stable Graves' hyperthyroidism was defined as no progression to ophthalmopathy during 18 months of follow-up. Hyperthyroidism patients were newly diagnosed, with disease duration under 2 months, and aged 18 to 65 years. The study excluded patients with uncontrolled infections, other autoimmune diseases, pregnancy or lactation. Diagnoses were based on clinical symptoms, serum thyroxine and TRAb, thyroid ultrasound and orbital computed tomography. PBMCs were separated from roughly 10 ml of fresh peripheral blood using Ficoll-Paque density gradient centrifugation. Total RNA was extracted with Trizol reagent, and quality was checked on an Agilent 2100 Bioanalyzer.

Note on this clonotype: Its target antigen remains unknown. Qualities for individual bases were not recorded, and no much larger clone is one base off.

This receptor was taken from a woman between 50 and 59 years old with Graves' hyperthyroidism. The specimen sequenced was blood. The rearranged chain carries TRBV7-3 and TRBJ1-1, and 7 bases in between align with TRBD1. This receptor has the CDR3 CASSYGQDTEAFF. The nucleotide sequence reads TGTGCCAGCAGCTATGGACAGGACACTGAAGCTTTCTTT.